This T cell receptor beta chain was recorded in a study of blood T cell repertoires in COVID-19. Study information: PBMCs, B-cell-depleted T cells, or T cells were the source of the cDNA or gDNA that made up the material.

Libraries were prepared by immunoSEQ multiplex PCR; TCRdb keeps only in-frame clonotypes and omits some of them. This table has 50,000 to 70,000 clones, 86% appearing once. The CDR3 has 13 amino acids. CDR1 is SEHNR, CDR2 FQNEAQ, per germline (reference sequence). V was pared by 5 bases and J by 1 base, with 8 bases between. The V call is TRBV7-9, the J call TRBJ1-1; tentative D call: TRBD1 (5 bases). This clonotype was sampled from a man between 50 and 59 years old with active COVID-19. The sequencing sample was made of peripheral blood. CDR3 DNA: TGTGCCAGCAGCCGCGGACAGAACACTGAAGCTTTCTTT. Amino acids: CASSRGQNTEAFF.